These 28 T cell receptor beta chains were all obtained from the same sample, sequenced in a study of T cells expressing NK-cell markers. TCRdb processed the 5' RACE reads again and assigns one entry to each CDR3 protein, with no DNA. This sample's table has about 260,000 distinct CDR3 sequences. Sequencing used blood T cells: a sorted CD56 or NKG2C T cell subset, CD4+ or CD8+ T cells, or bulk PBMC T cells (not recorded which). The receptors come from a woman between 18 and 69 years old in good health.

Here the CDR3 reads CSARDRLTRYNEQFF. This chain connects TRBV20-1 to TRBJ2-1; TCRdb gives TRBD2 as the D gene, but with no DNA this cannot be confirmed. Germline assignment: CDR1 DFQATT and CDR2 SNEGSKA (reference sequence). This CDR3 comprises 15 residues.

The chain recombines TRBV10-3 with TRBJ2-3; there is no DNA to check the TCRdb D call of TRBD1. The germline CDR1 and CDR2 sequences are ENHRY and SYGVKD. The CDR3 length is 13 residues. The CDR3 reads CATTGASTDTQYF.

The chain uses TRBV5-1 and TRBJ2-2; absent DNA, TCRdb's TRBD1 call cannot be checked. There are 16 residues in the CDR3. Germline assignment: CDR1 SGHRS and CDR2 YFSETQ. The CDR3 region is CASSLEGTVSTGELFF.

The chain carries TRBV12-3 or TRBV12-4 and TRBJ2-1; there is no DNA to check the TCRdb D call of TRBD2. This CDR3 is built from 12 residues. CDR3 sequence reads: CASRGGFDEQFF.

The genes are TRBV11-2 and TRBJ1-6; no DNA is available, so the TRBD1 call from TCRdb remains unchecked. Germline-derived CDR1 and CDR2 are SGHAT and FQNNGV. The CDR3 contains 19 residues. The CDR3: CASSLGAGRGSSYNSPLHF.

The rearrangement links TRBV3-1 to TRBJ1-1. CDR3 length equals 16 residues. Germline CDR1 reads LGHDT; CDR2 reads YNNKEL (reference sequence). The CDR3 protein is CASSRKGTAANTEAFF.

V is TRBV9 and J is TRBJ1-3. This CDR3 has 14 residues. Germline values: CDR1 SGDLS, CDR2 YYNGEE. The CDR3 loop is CASSASSSGNTIYF.

V gene TRBV5-1 combines with J gene TRBJ1-1; TCRdb's D call of TRBD1 is untestable without DNA. Germline V gene lookup returns CDR1 SGHRS and CDR2 YFSETQ. This CDR3 has 15 residues. CDR3 residues: CASSFMTGLNTEAFF.

The chain combines TRBV28 with TRBJ2-3; TCRdb indicates TRBD1, and absent DNA this call remains unverified. The germline V gene encodes CDR1 MDHEN and CDR2 SYDVKM. The CDR3 totals 16 residues. CDR3 loop: CASSSGQILSTDTQYF.

This chain links TRBV20-1 with TRBJ1-2. CDR3 length equals 11 residues. Germline assignment: CDR1 DFQATT and CDR2 SNEGSKA (reference sequence). CDR3: CSARRSYGYTF.

The CDR3 is CSARQGVNTEAFF. This chain links TRBV20-1 with TRBJ1-1; lacking DNA, the TRBD1 call made by TCRdb goes unchecked. The CDR3 length is 13 residues. CDR1 and CDR2 from the germline V gene are DFQATT and SNEGSKA (reference sequence).

The genes are TRBV20-1 and TRBJ2-1; the TRBD1 assignment by TCRdb is unverifiable without DNA. Germline V CDR1 and CDR2: DFQATT, SNEGSKA (reference sequence). The CDR3 loop spans 15 amino acids. The CDR3 is CSARRGDRGDTEQFF.

The V call is TRBV20-1, the J call TRBJ2-1; there is no DNA to check the TCRdb D call of TRBD1. This CDR3 is 14 amino acids long. Germline CDR1 is DFQATT and CDR2 is SNEGSKA (reference sequence). This chain's CDR3 is CSAGSAGVGNEQFF.

The V gene is TRBV4-3, the J gene TRBJ2-3; TCRdb outputs TRBD1, but without DNA this stays unchecked. Germline CDR1 is LGHNA and CDR2 is YSLEER. CDR3 length equals 14 residues. CDR3 protein: CASSQDALTDTQYF.

V and J are TRBV20-1 and TRBJ1-6; the TCRdb D gene call, TRBD1, has no DNA to confirm it. Germline CDR1 DFQATT, CDR2 SNEGSKA (reference sequence). This CDR3 contains 14 residues. The CDR3 protein is CSVRVGARDSPLHF.

The chain combines TRBV7-9 with TRBJ2-7; TCRdb's D call of TRBD1 is untestable without DNA. Germline CDR1 SEHNR, CDR2 FQNEAQ (reference sequence). The CDR3 runs 16 residues. CDR3 loop: CASSFTGPETAYEQYF.

The V and J genes are TRBV12-3 or TRBV12-4 and TRBJ2-7; TCRdb designates TRBD1, a call that cannot be tested without DNA. The CDR3 is 16 residues long. CDR3 loop: CASSLAGGDRSYEQYF.

The CDR3 sequence: CSVEVTGATGELFF. The rearrangement joins TRBV29-1 to TRBJ2-2; lacking DNA, the TRBD1 call made by TCRdb goes unchecked. The CDR3 runs to 14 residues. Germline loops: CDR1 SQVTM, CDR2 ANQGSEA.

This rearrangement joins TRBV4-2 to TRBJ1-2; the TRBD1 assignment by TCRdb is unverifiable without DNA. CDR3 length: 13 residues. Germline CDR1 is LGHNA and CDR2 is YNFKEQ. CDR3 residues: CASSQDAGLGYTF.

The chain recombines TRBV12-3 or TRBV12-4 with TRBJ1-1. The CDR3 runs 13 residues. CDR3 loop: CASSFAGVAGAFF.

The genes are TRBV7-9 and TRBJ1-3; the D gene TCRdb calls, TRBD1, cannot be checked with no DNA. Germline CDR1 reads SEHNR; CDR2 reads FQNEAQ (reference sequence). The CDR3 is 15 amino acids. The CDR3 spells CASSSTGYSGNTIYF.

The rearrangement links TRBV6-1 to TRBJ2-7; lacking DNA, the TRBD2 call made by TCRdb goes unchecked. The CDR3 extends over 14 amino acids. Germline V gene sequence: CDR1 MNHNS, CDR2 SASEGT. The CDR3 sequence is CASSGGLLSYEQYF.

The chain combines TRBV7-3 with TRBJ2-1; TCRdb reports TRBD1, a call that lacks DNA to check it against. The germline CDR1 and CDR2 sequences are SGHTA and FQGTGA. The CDR3 is 16 amino acids. The CDR3 spells CASSRSGTGILDEQFF.

The rearrangement joins TRBV20-1 to TRBJ2-1; TCRdb's D call, TRBD1, is unchecked because there is no DNA. Germline V gives CDR1 DFQATT, CDR2 SNEGSKA (reference sequence). The CDR3 consists of 15 residues. The CDR3: CSADAQPGARNEQFF.

The chain links TRBV11-2 to TRBJ2-1; TCRdb designates TRBD2, a call that cannot be tested without DNA. This CDR3 has 17 amino acids. Germline CDR1 is SGHAT and CDR2 is FQNNGV. CDR3 protein: CASSFKYFSGGLNEQFF.

The chain carries TRBV12-3 or TRBV12-4 and TRBJ1-5; without DNA, the TCRdb call of TRBD1 cannot be checked. The CDR3 has 15 residues. The CDR3 reads CASSLERQGNQPQHF.

The chain recombines TRBV29-1 with TRBJ1-2. Germline CDR1 is SQVTM and CDR2 is ANQGSEA. The CDR3 consists of 14 residues. The CDR3 reads CSVEVAGRENGYTF.

The V and J genes are TRBV20-1 and TRBJ2-1; absent DNA, TCRdb's TRBD1 call cannot be checked. Germline CDR1 reads DFQATT; CDR2 reads SNEGSKA (reference sequence). The CDR3 has 14 residues. This chain's CDR3 is CSALDRSDYNEQFF.